This T cell receptor (beta chain) was profiled in a study of OX40 agonist ivuxolimab in advanced cancers. In the study overall: Three patients showed partial responses: one hepatocellular carcinoma and two cutaneous melanoma cases.

The CDR3 has 14 residues. Germline loops: CDR1 SQVTM, CDR2 ANQGSEA. V was clipped by 7 bases and J by 4 bases, with 20 bases between them. Only in-frame clones appear in the TCRdb table, and some are missing; sequencing was by immunoSEQ multiplex PCR. The sample shows 20,000 to 25,000 clones, 75% to 95% of them seen only once. This receptor was taken from an adult with an advanced solid tumor such as melanoma, head and neck, liver or kidney cancer. Material: CD4+ or CD8+ T cells sorted from blood, obtained in a trial of the OX40 agonist ivuxolimab. The rearrangement links TRBV29-1 to TRBJ2-7; possibly TRBD1 or TRBD2 for D (5 bases each). The CDR3, as DNA: TGCAGCGGGCAAGGATTGGGACCGGGTTACGAGCAGTACTTC. It codes for CSGQGLGPGYEQYF.